These 13 T cell receptor beta chains were all obtained from the same sample, sequenced in a study of Graves' ophthalmopathy and Graves' hyperthyroidism. Amplified TCR beta CDR3 regions were obtained using RNA transcripts as template. HTBI primers primed a first-round RT-PCR, and a second-round multiplex PCR followed. MiXCR was run by TCRdb on the multiplex PCR reads, yielding one entry per CDR3 protein. The repertoire holds fewer than 600,000 distinct CDR3 sequences, with 13% to 15% as singletons. Sequenced input: blood. The receptors derive from a woman younger than 45 with Graves' ophthalmopathy.

This clonotype has at least ten counts. The chain uses TRBV6-1 and TRBJ1-1; D call uncertain. Trimming left V 6 bases short and J 0 bases short, with 8 bases between. The CDR3 totals 13 residues. The V gene's germline CDR1 is MNHNS and CDR2 SASEGT. Written as DNA, the CDR3 is TGTGCCAGCAGCAGACCGATGAACACTGAAGCTTTCTTT. The encoded protein is CASSRPMNTEAFF.

This clonotype was seen repeatedly, ten times or more. The J gene is TRBJ2-4, the V gene TRBV5-1; D not resolved. The germline V gene encodes CDR1 SGHRS and CDR2 YFSETQ. The CDR3 consists of 13 residues. The V gene lost 8 bases and the J gene lost 0 bases, with 9 bases spanning the gap. In DNA form, the CDR3 reads TGCGCCAGGTCCGGAAAAGCCAAAAACATTCAGTACTTC. Protein: CARSGKAKNIQYF. The whole variable domain, remainder taken from reference TRBV5-1 and TRBJ2-4, is KAGVTQTPRYLIKTRGQQVTLSCSPISGHRSVSWYQQTPGQGLQFLFEYFSETQRNKGNFPGRFSGRQFSNSRSEMNVSTLELGDSALYLCARSGKAKNIQYFGAGTRLSVL.

J is TRBJ1-2 and V is TRBV6-2 or TRBV6-3; D perhaps matches TRBD1 (5 bases). The V end was cut by 0 bases, the J end by 11 bases, with 19 bases between. Germline V gene lookup returns CDR1 MNHEY and CDR2 SVGEGT. The CDR3 length is 15 residues. In DNA, the CDR3 is TGTGCCAGCAGTTACTCCGGGACTCCACTGGGTGGTTACACCTTC. Encoded protein: CASSYSGTPLGGYTF.

In this sample, this clonotype turned up many times. The chain carries TRBV11-2 and TRBJ2-4, with D perhaps TRBD1 (5 bases). Germline CDR1 is SGHAT and CDR2 is FQNNGV. This CDR3 contains 15 residues. V shed 4 bases and J shed 6 bases, with 16 bases lying between them. CDR3 coding DNA: TGTGCCAGCAGCTCTTTGGCAGGGTCGGCAAACATTCAGTACTTC. Translation gives CASSSLAGSANIQYF.

In this sample, this clonotype turned up many times. V usage is TRBV12-5 and J usage is TRBJ2-7; D not certain. This CDR3 is built from 15 residues. Germline assignment: CDR1 LGHNT and CDR2 FRNRAP. V shed 8 bases and J shed 6 bases, with 23 bases lying between them. The DNA for the CDR3 is TGTGCTAGTCCCAACAAGGCGGCGTCCCTAGGCGAGCAGTACTTC. This encodes CASPNKAASLGEQYF. Filled out from reference TRBV12-5 and TRBJ2-7, the complete variable domain reads DARVTQTPRHKVTEMGQEVTMRCQPILGHNTVFWYRQTMMQGLELLAYFRNRAPLDDSGMPKDRFSAEMPDATLATLKIQPSEPRDSAVYFCASPNKAASLGEQYFGPGTRLTVT.

The table lists this clonotype with many counts. The genes are TRBV11-1 and TRBJ2-7, with a possible D match to TRBD2 (5 bases). Trimming took off 5 bases at V and 6 bases at J, with 11 bases between the two ends. The CDR3 covers 12 residues. CDR1 is SGHAT and CDR2 is FQDESV in the germline V gene (reference sequence). The CDR3 coding sequence is TGTGCCAGCAGCGCCAGACTACGCGAGCAGTACTTC. It encodes CASSARLREQYF.

This chain joins TRBV7-9 and TRBJ1-5, with a tentative D call TRBD1 (6 bases). Trimming cost V 5 bases and J 4 bases, with 12 bases left between them. This CDR3 comprises 14 residues. CDR1 and CDR2 (germline): SEHNR, FQNEAQ (reference sequence). The CDR3 loop reads CASSIQGPNQPQHF. Here the CDR3 DNA reads TGTGCCAGCAGCATACAGGGCCCGAATCAGCCCCAGCATTTT.

This clonotype was observed a few times. CDR3 DNA sequence: TGTGCCAGCAGTTTAACCCCGGGCAGGGGGAACACTGAAGCTTTCTTT. Translating gives CASSLTPGRGNTEAFF. The V call is TRBV28, the J call TRBJ1-1, with D perhaps matching TRBD1 (6 bases). V lost 2 bases to trimming and J lost 1 base, with 14 bases between them. Germline-derived CDR1 and CDR2 are MDHEN and SYDVKM. This CDR3 region has 16 residues.

The table lists this clonotype with many counts. This rearrangement joins TRBV7-9 to TRBJ2-7; 8 bases match TRBD2. V shed 5 bases, J shed 4 bases, and the junction held 1 base outside the gene matches. The CDR3 sequence is 12 residues long. Germline assignment: CDR1 SEHNR and CDR2 FQNEAQ (reference sequence). Written as DNA, the CDR3 is TGTGCCAGCAGCCGACTAGCGTACGAGCAGTACTTC. This codes for CASSRLAYEQYF.

This clonotype was observed a handful of times. One base away lies a much larger clone, so this may be a sequencing read error. The V gene is TRBV12-3 or TRBV12-4, the J gene TRBJ1-1, with D possibly TRBD1 on 5 matching bases. The CDR3 has 13 amino acids. The DNA of the CDR3 is TGTGCCAGCAGCGGGTATTCGGACACTGAAGCTTGCTTT. It translates to CASSGYSDTEACF.

This clonotype has a count of ten or more. The genes are TRBV6-5 and TRBJ1-3; tentative D call: TRBD1 (6 bases). The CDR3 contains 15 residues. Trimming shortened V by 0 bases and J by 4 bases, and 10 bases separated the two germline ends. The germline gives CDR1 MNHEY, CDR2 SVGAGI. The CDR3 nucleotides are TGTGCCAGCAGTTACTCACAGGGTAACGGAAACACCATATATTTT. Translation gives CASSYSQGNGNTIYF.

This clonotype has just a few counts. The chain carries TRBV11-2 and TRBJ2-5, with D tentatively TRBD1 (8 bases). CDR1 SGHAT and CDR2 FQNNGV come from the germline V gene. V lost 4 bases and J lost 9, with 21 bases in between. This CDR3 is 15 amino acids long. The CDR3 is CASSSPQGGLVAQYF. CDR3 bases: TGTGCCAGCAGCTCGCCACAGGGGGGGTTGGTGGCCCAGTACTTC. Supplemented by reference TRBV11-2 and TRBJ2-5, the full variable domain reads EAGVAQSPRYKIIEKRQSVAFWCNPISGHATLYWYQQILGQGPKLLIQFQNNGVVDDSQLPKDRFSAERLKGVDSTLKIQPAKLEDSAVYLCASSSPQGGLVAQYFGPGTRLLVL.

This clonotype was counted ten times or more. The chain combines TRBV15 with TRBJ2-7, with D possibly being TRBD1 (6 bases). Germline CDR1 and CDR2: LNHNV and YYDKDF (reference sequence). This CDR3 has 15 residues. Trimming shortened V by 0 bases and J by 3 bases, and 12 bases separated the two germline ends. The CDR3 DNA follows: TGTGCCACCAGCAGAGAAGGGACACGCCGCTACGAGCAGTACTTC. Translating gives CATSREGTRRYEQYF. Full variable domain (rest looked up from reference TRBV15 and TRBJ2-7): DAMVIQNPRYQVTQFGKPVTLSCSQTLNHNVMYWYQQKSSQAPKLLFHYYDKDFNNEADTPDNFQSRRPNTSFCFLDIRSPGLGDTAMYLCATSREGTRRYEQYFGPGTRLTVT.